This section outlines one TCR beta chain sequence together with its context. These data belong to a study of beta chain features in type 1 diabetes. Purity (above 95%) was reached by all sorted populations. As every portion of the isolated RNA was reverse transcribed, the sequencing read expressed TCRB transcripts. Profiled with immunoSEQ multiplex PCR; TCRdb holds only in-frame clones, not every one. The table lists roughly 380,000 clones, 20% of them singletons. Germline loops: CDR1 SGHRS, CDR2 YFSETQ. The V segment lost 4 bases and the J segment 6 bases; nucleotides outside the gene matches: 8. CDR3 length equals 15 residues.

The chain recombines TRBV5-1 with TRBJ2-7; 12 bases fit TRBD1. Sequences were obtained from naive CD4+ T cells from blood. This sequence originates from a woman between 18 and 29 years old in good health. The CDR3 DNA reads TGCGCCAGCAGCGAACCGGGACAGGGGGCTGCCGAGCAGTACTTC. Translation: CASSEPGQGAAEQYF. The full variable domain, with the rest looked up from reference TRBV5-1 and TRBJ2-7, is KAGVTQTPRYLIKTRGQQVTLSCSPISGHRSVSWYQQTPGQGLQFLFEYFSETQRNKGNFPGRFSGRQFSNSRSEMNVSTLELGDSALYLCASSEPGQGAAEQYFGPGTRLTVT.